This TCR beta chain originates from a study of control samples from healthy donors and cancer patients. Only in-frame clones appear in the TCRdb table, and some are missing; sequencing was by immunoSEQ multiplex PCR. The data hold over 70,000 clones, with 85% to 90% observed a single time. Germline CDR1 reads PRHDT; CDR2 reads FYEKMQ (reference sequence). The V end lost 5 bases, the J end lost 2 bases, and 12 bases lay between the germline ends. The CDR3 contains 14 residues. Specimen: blood. This receptor was obtained from a woman aged 55-75 years in good health. The J gene is TRBJ2-5, the V gene TRBV13; tentatively, D is TRBD2 (6 bases). The CDR3: CASSGGLGQETQYF. DNA for the CDR3: TGTGCCAGCAGCGGGGGACTGGGACAAGAGACCCAGTACTTC.